Following are 7 T cell receptor beta chains from one sample sequenced in a study of shared clonotypes between healthy human individuals (dated by TCRdb to the early 2020s). For the CD8 naive samples, CD45RO-negative cells were positively selected for CCR7, yielding a CD45RA+CCR7+ population from which TemRA cells were excluded. Library creation used the immunoSEQ multiplex PCR assay. The table comes from immuneACCESS by way of TCRdb, which keeps in-frame sequences with V and J called. Part of the clones is missing from these tables; in studies checked, under half for an unresolved V gene and the rest for unknown reasons. Across this sample there are about 870,000 clones, with 80% to 95% seen only once. The top ten clonotypes cover 24% of the sample. The source material was naive CD8+ T cells sorted from blood. Interpreted using the paper, the cell subset or site label stands for: CD45RA+CCR7+. The receptors derive from a young man in good health.

This clone was recorded once. V gene TRBV5-4 combines with J gene TRBJ2-1, with 9 bases fitting TRBD1. V lost 3 bases to trimming and J lost 9 bases; unmatched junction nucleotides: 7. The germline V gene encodes CDR1 SGHNT and CDR2 YYREEE (reference sequence). The CDR3 loop spans 14 amino acids. CDR3 sequence (DNA): TGTGCCAGCAGCTCCACGGGACAGGGAGTTGAGCAGTTCTTC. Its translation is CASSSTGQGVEQFF.

CDR3 sequence: CASSLSVSEQFF. The DNA for the CDR3 is TGTGCCAGCAGCTTAAGTGTGAGTGAGCAGTTCTTC. The V and J genes are TRBV11-2 and TRBJ2-1; D remains ambiguous. The CDR3 has 12 residues. V lost 2 bases to trimming and J lost 9 bases, with 8 bases between them. CDR1 and CDR2 from the germline V gene are SGHAT and FQNNGV. Full variable domain (remainder filled in from reference TRBV11-2 and TRBJ2-1): EAGVAQSPRYKIIEKRQSVAFWCNPISGHATLYWYQQILGQGPKLLIQFQNNGVVDDSQLPKDRFSAERLKGVDSTLKIQPAKLEDSAVYLCASSLSVSEQFFGPGTRLTVL.

This chain uses TRBV4-3 with TRBJ2-1; no clear D gene. Trimming stripped 4 bases from V and 1 base from J, with 11 bases between. The CDR3 consists of 15 residues. Per germline, CDR1 LGHNA and CDR2 YSLEER. Written as DNA, the CDR3 is TGCGCCAGCAGCCCCCAGGAAAGATCCTACAATGAGCAGTTCTTC. Amino acid sequence: CASSPQERSYNEQFF.

V and J are TRBV19 and TRBJ2-7; perhaps TRBD2 as D (5 bases). The V end was cut by 5 bases, the J end by 3 bases, with 14 bases between. CDR3 length: 14 amino acids. CDR1 LNHDA and CDR2 SQIVND come from the germline V gene (reference sequence). The DNA of the CDR3 is TGTGCCAGTAGTCAGGCGCTAGCCAACTACGAGCAGTACTTC. Its protein product is CASSQALANYEQYF.

The gene calls are TRBV23-1 and TRBJ2-2, with TRBD2 as a possible D gene (6 bases). TRBV23-1 is reported as an ORF; its role is uncertain. The V end was cut by 4 bases, the J end by 4 bases, with 16 bases between. This CDR3 spans 16 amino acids. The CDR3 DNA reads as TGCGCCAGCAGTCGGACCATAACGGGACTCACCGGGGAGCTGTTTTTT. Protein: CASSRTITGLTGELFF.

This chain uses TRBV5-1 with TRBJ2-1, with TRBD2 identical over 9 bases. The CDR3 loop spans 16 amino acids. CDR1 SGHRS and CDR2 YFSETQ come from the germline V gene. V was clipped by 4 bases and J by 3 bases; unmatched bases: 8. The CDR3 sequence: CASSNVTSGLYNEQFF. The CDR3 coding sequence is TGCGCCAGCAGCAATGTGACTAGCGGACTCTACAATGAGCAGTTCTTC. The complete variable domain, with remaining parts taken from reference TRBV5-1 and TRBJ2-1, reads KAGVTQTPRYLIKTRGQQVTLSCSPISGHRSVSWYQQTPGQGLQFLFEYFSETQRNKGNFPGRFSGRQFSNSRSEMNVSTLELGDSALYLCASSNVTSGLYNEQFFGPGTRLTVL.

The chain carries TRBV28 and TRBJ1-1; TRBD1 is a possible D gene (5 bases). Germline-derived CDR1 and CDR2 are MDHEN and SYDVKM. This CDR3 spans 15 amino acids. The V and J ends lost 5 bases and 1 base respectively, with 14 bases between them. In DNA form, the CDR3 reads TGTGCCAGCAGTCCCCGGGGGGGAGGGAACACTGAAGCTTTCTTT. Its translation is CASSPRGGGNTEAFF.